This record covers a single T cell receptor beta chain. Its antigen is not known. Roughly 0.45 to 1 ug RNA was reverse transcribed with random hexamers. TCRdb recomputed calls from the immunoSEQ multiplex PCR reads with MiXCR, one row per CDR3 protein. The table includes roughly 140,000 distinct CDR3 sequences, roughly 96% detected once. This record belongs to a study of CD8 T cells in Susac syndrome. Study-level findings and limits: The authors found no clonal expansion in Susac syndrome CD4+ T cell repertoires.

CDR1 and CDR2 (germline): KGHDR, SFDVKD. The CDR3 is 15 residues long. Trimming at V came to 3 bases and at J to 5 bases, leaving 4 bases not matched to a gene. TEMRA cells were FACS-enriched, with CD8+ and CD4+ T cells isolated negatively. The sample comprised CD4+ T cells from PBMCs. V is TRBV24-1 and J is TRBJ2-3; TRBD2 agrees at 10 bases. This TCR was sampled from a human donor with Susac syndrome. This CDR3 reads CATSDPGLAEDTQYF. In DNA, the CDR3 is TGTGCCACCAGTGATCCTGGACTAGCGGAAGATACGCAGTATTTT.